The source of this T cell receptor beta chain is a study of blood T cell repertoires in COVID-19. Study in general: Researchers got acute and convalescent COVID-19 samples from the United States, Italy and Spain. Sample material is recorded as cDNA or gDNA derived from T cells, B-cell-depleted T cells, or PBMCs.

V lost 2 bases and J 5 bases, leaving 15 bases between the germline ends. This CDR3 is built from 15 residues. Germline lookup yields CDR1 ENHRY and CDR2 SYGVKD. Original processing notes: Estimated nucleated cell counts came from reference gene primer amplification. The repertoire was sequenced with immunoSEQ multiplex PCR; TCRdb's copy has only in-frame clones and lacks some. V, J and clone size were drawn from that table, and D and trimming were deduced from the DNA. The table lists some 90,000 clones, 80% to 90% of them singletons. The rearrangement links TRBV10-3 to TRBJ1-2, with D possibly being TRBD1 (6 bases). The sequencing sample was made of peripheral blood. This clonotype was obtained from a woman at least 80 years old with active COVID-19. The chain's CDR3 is CAISEPGGSQYGYTF. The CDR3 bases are TGTGCCATCAGTGAGCCGGGGGGCAGTCAGTATGGCTACACCTTC.